This T cell receptor (beta chain) was recovered during a study of T cell repertoires in cytomegalovirus infection. Study context: CMV epitopes that were recently identified and HLA-C-restricted were used alongside well-studied HLA-B-restricted ones. Matching HLA type, along with CMV infection, was indicated by public TCR beta signatures. Broader study findings: HLA-C-restricted CMV-specific TCR beta clonotypes were dominant in the ex vivo response.

In its sample, this clonotype was seen once. Its antigen is currently unknown. Via MiXCR, TCRdb re-called the reads, giving one row per CDR3 protein. The profile shows fewer than 1,000,000 distinct CDR3 sequences, roughly 30% of them singletons. The V gene's germline CDR1 is MGHRA and CDR2 YSYEKL. The CDR3 extends over 16 amino acids. V shed 0 bases and J shed 2 bases, with 12 bases lying between them. The TCR originated in a human donor in good health (CMV status not recorded). Some clones in this sample may be carry-over from other donors' samples. The source was cultured CD8+ T cells from PBMCs, collected from culture after CMV antigen stimulation. This chain uses TRBV4-1 with TRBJ2-3; D perhaps matches TRBD1 (6 bases). For the CDR3, the DNA is TGCGCCAGCAGCCAAGAAGGGGGATCCCCCACAGATACGCAGTATTTT. Protein product: CASSQEGGSPTDTQYF.